The text below deals with one TCR beta chain. The antigen is undetermined. This specimen comes from a study of T-cell memory formation after mild COVID-19. Study-wide results and caveats: The main location of contracting CD4+ clones was CM and EM, and that of contracting CD8+ clones was EMRA.

TCRdb analysed the 5' RACE reads with MiXCR anew, one entry per CDR3 protein. The data hold 260,000 or so distinct CDR3 sequences, with 16% observed a single time. Sequenced material: PBMCs or a T cell subset sorted from them (not recorded which). The sequence was collected from a man younger than 35 who had mild COVID-19 (a few samples of this study predate the infection). Cell type and time point are not known.

CDR3 amino acids: CASSLRQDLYNEQFF. CDR3 nucleotides: TGTGCCAGCAGCTTAAGACAGGATCTCTACAATGAGCAGTTCTTC. This chain connects TRBV7-9 to TRBJ2-1; the D gene is possibly TRBD1 (6 bases). V was shortened by 2 bases and J by 3 bases, with 11 bases between the two germline ends. Germline V lookup: CDR1 SEHNR, CDR2 FQNEAQ (reference sequence). The CDR3 has 15 residues. Full variable domain (outside the CDR3, taken from reference TRBV7-9 and TRBJ2-1): DTGVSQNPRHKITKRGQNVTFRCDPISEHNRLYWYRQTLGQGPEFLTYFQNEAQLEKSRLLSDRFSAERPKGSFSTLEIQRTEQGDSAMYLCASSLRQDLYNEQFFGPGTRLTVL.